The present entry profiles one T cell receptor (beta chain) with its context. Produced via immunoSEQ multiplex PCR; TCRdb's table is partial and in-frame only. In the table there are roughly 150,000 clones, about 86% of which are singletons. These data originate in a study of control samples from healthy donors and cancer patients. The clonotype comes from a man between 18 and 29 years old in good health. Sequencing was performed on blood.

Here the CDR3 DNA reads TGTGCCAGCAGCTTATGGTCCGCAGGAAACACCATATATTTT. This encodes CASSLWSAGNTIYF. The chain uses TRBV13 and TRBJ1-3; D is unclear. The CDR3 length is 14 residues. The germline V and J ends were trimmed by 2 bases and 4 bases, with 9 bases remaining between them. Germline loops: CDR1 PRHDT, CDR2 FYEKMQ (reference sequence).